This passage covers 2 T cell receptor beta chains from one sample sequenced in a study of Ad26.COV2.S vaccination and SARS-CoV-2 variants. The table came from immunoSEQ multiplex PCR; TCRdb's copy has only in-frame clones and leaves some out. This sample has about 350,000 clones, with approximately 84% found just once. The treatment is: 15 to 20 received Ad26.COV2.S at low or high dose, single or two shots; 5 received placebo; per-sample allocation not given. Sample collection was performed on day 63 after the first vaccine or placebo injection. The sequencing here drew on peripheral blood, taken in a trial of Ad26.COV2.S vaccine versus placebo. The receptors were sampled from a person between 18 and 60 years old who received the Ad26.COV2.S COVID-19 vaccine or a placebo.

The rearrangement joins TRBV6-2 or TRBV6-3 to TRBJ1-2, with TRBD1 matching over 8 bases. V was clipped by 5 bases and J by 5 bases; unmatched bases: 7. From germline, CDR1 is MNHEY and CDR2 SVGEGT. This CDR3 region has 14 residues. CDR3 residues: CASSRQGNRYGYTF. The CDR3 DNA reads as TGTGCCAGCAGTCGACAGGGGAATAGATATGGCTACACCTTC.

Only one count was recorded for this clone. The rearrangement links TRBV6-5 to TRBJ2-7, with 9 bases lining up with TRBD2. The CDR3 covers 15 residues. Germline V gives CDR1 MNHEY, CDR2 SVGAGI. Trimming removed 6 bases from V and 5 bases from J; junction bases left unmatched: 11. CDR3 in DNA: TGTGCCAGCAGCCCCGGGGCTAGCGGGATTGACGAGCAGTACTTC. It codes for CASSPGASGIDEQYF.